This T cell receptor (beta chain) appears in the sequencing data of a study of T cells in Graves' hyperthyroidism and ophthalmopathy (dated by TCRdb to between 2018 and 2021). Some background on the complete study: Peripheral blood samples were taken at the time of initial diagnosis, prior to any treatment. To identify TCR V-J signatures that set the groups apart, the researchers used a discovery cohort of about a hundred patients, made up of around 42 with Graves' ophthalmopathy and 57 with stable Graves' hyperthyroidism. According to the paper, TCR Vbeta CDR3 sequencing was carried out on more than 120 peripheral blood samples, which came from fewer than 50 ophthalmopathy, roughly 75 hyperthyroidism and roughly 17 progressor patients. After sampling, hyperthyroidism patients received methimazole starting at 30 mg daily, and ophthalmopathy patients received high-dose intravenous methylprednisolone. For training and testing, the 100 patients in the discovery cohort were randomly divided in a 7:3 ratio. In addition, the study compared T-cell repertoires in thyroid tissue and in blood from roughly six Graves' hyperthyroidism patients. An independent validation cohort of under 20 hyperthyroidism patients and about 15 patients who later progressed to ophthalmopathy tested prospective prediction of ophthalmopathy. What the study reported, not specific to this receptor: In cross-validation, a model built on a 13 V-J signature told ophthalmopathy apart from stable hyperthyroidism with 87.88% sensitivity and roughly 82% specificity, and in testing the same model reached 80%/75%. Most expanded thyroid clonotypes (frequency above 0.001) were also detected in blood, a finding suggesting that blood repertoires may reflect thyroid immune responses. Sample size was not statistically predetermined, and blinding of investigators to group allocation was not performed. During validation, the model predicted progression to ophthalmopathy a median of around six months ahead of onset, with almost 71% sensitivity and roughly 75% specificity.

Hyperthyroidism patients were aged 18 to 65 years and newly diagnosed, with disease duration of less than 2 months. Exclusion was applied to patients with uncontrolled infections, other autoimmune diseases, pregnancy or lactation. Diagnoses relied on clinical symptoms, serum thyroxine and TRAb, thyroid ultrasound and orbital computed tomography. Blood from progressor patients was drawn when they were first diagnosed with hyperthyroidism, before any ophthalmopathy symptoms appeared. PBMCs were separated from approximately 9.9 ml of fresh peripheral blood using Ficoll-Paque density gradient centrifugation. Progressor patients were initially diagnosed with Graves' hyperthyroidism and developed ophthalmopathy during follow-up. Total RNA was extracted using Trizol reagent, and RNA quality was assessed on an Agilent 2100 Bioanalyzer. This clonotype has a count of ten or more. Its cognate antigen has yet to be identified. There are no base qualities to consult, and no much larger clone falls within one base.

The germline ends are 14 bases apart after V is trimmed by 0 bases and J by 4 bases. Sequences SGHRS (CDR1) and YFSETQ (CDR2) are obtained from the germline V gene. Its CDR3 holds 15 amino acids, cysteine through phenylalanine. Only the CDR3 DNA stays, 45 bases, in frame from base 1. Amplification of TCR beta CDR3 regions was carried out from RNA transcripts. The TCR CDR3 was subjected to a first round of RT-PCR using the HTBI primer set and the Qiagen OneStep RT-PCR kit. The libraries were constructed in a second round of multiplex PCR and then size-selected and purified. Libraries were sequenced paired-end with 100 bp reads on an Illumina HiSeq2000. The study's own analysis went as follows. SOAPnuke was used to process the raw data, throwing out any read that contained adapters or uncalled bases, had a mean Phred below 15, or lacked an exact constant-primer or identifier match. COPE v1.2.5 was used to merge high-quality paired reads, and clonotypes were defined as unique nucleotide sequences. MiTCR v1.1 was used to align clonotypes to the IMGT TRBV, TRBD and TRBJ reference segments. Analysis was restricted to V-J combinations with a frequency above 0.0001, which covered about 99% of repertoires. A TCS score was defined as the ratio of F50 (clonal expansion) to E x V (chaos), with BLOSUM62-based TCRdist applied between CDR3 peptides within each V-J. Welch's t-statistics and random forest reduced roughly 530 V-J features to around 14, which were used in a naive Bayes classifier (R e1071). TCRdb reprocessing: public reads trimmed at Q25 with fastp, clones called with MiXCR, in-frame beta chains kept. Entries that share a CDR3 protein sequence are merged under the most common genes and DNA. These V and J calls rely on TCRdb rather than the paper's analysis. This sample has fewer than 350,000 distinct CDR3 sequences in its table, and around 15% of those were observed once. The top ten constitute 30% to 35% of the sample.

This TCR was sampled from a woman between 45 and 65 years old with Graves' hyperthyroidism that later progressed to Graves' ophthalmopathy. The sequenced material came from blood. The rearrangement combines TRBV5-1 with TRBJ2-7; D gene: possibly TRBD1, on 5 matching bases. The bases read TGCGCCAGCAGCTTGGGCGTCAGGGCGTTTTACGAGCAGTACTTC. It specifies CASSLGVRAFYEQYF.